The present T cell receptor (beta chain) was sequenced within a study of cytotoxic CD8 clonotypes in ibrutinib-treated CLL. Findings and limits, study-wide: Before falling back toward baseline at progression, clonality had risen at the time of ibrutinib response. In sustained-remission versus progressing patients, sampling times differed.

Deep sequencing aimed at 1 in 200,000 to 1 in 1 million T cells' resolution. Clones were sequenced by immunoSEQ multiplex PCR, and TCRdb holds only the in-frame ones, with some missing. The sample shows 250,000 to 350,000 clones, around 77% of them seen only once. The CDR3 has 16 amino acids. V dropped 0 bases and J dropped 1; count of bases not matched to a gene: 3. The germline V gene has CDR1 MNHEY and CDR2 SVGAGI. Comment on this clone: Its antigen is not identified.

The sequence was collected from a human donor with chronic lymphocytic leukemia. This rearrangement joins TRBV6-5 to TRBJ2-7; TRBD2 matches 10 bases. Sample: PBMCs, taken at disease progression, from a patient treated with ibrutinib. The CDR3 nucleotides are TGTGCCAGCAGTTACTCTATACTAGCGGGGTCCTACGAGCAGTACTTC. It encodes CASSYSILAGSYEQYF.